The rows below give T cell receptor beta chains drawn from one sample of a study of beta chain features in type 1 diabetes. Only in-frame clones appear in the TCRdb table, and some are missing; sequencing was by immunoSEQ multiplex PCR. This sample has 630,000 or so clones, with 11% to 15% found just once. Sequenced sample: naive CD4+ T cells from blood. These receptor sequences come from a man between 18 and 35 years old with type 1 diabetes. The conserved cysteine and the conserved F or W are not part of the CDR3 here.

cdr3_length,j_call,v_call,cdr3_aa
13,TRBJ2-6,TRBV30,ARGMGTSGANVLT
11,TRBJ2-1,TRBV7-2,ASNEPGDNEQF
13,TRBJ1-5,TRBV18,ASSPDRLYHLGQH
13,TRBJ1-4,TRBV7-2,ASSLATGAQEKLF
10,TRBJ1-1,TRBV6-1,ASSWGQAEGL
12,TRBJ1-2,TRBV28,ASSLYPRPHGYT
11,TRBJ2-7,TRBV27,ASSSDDRDEQY
12,TRBJ2-5,TRBV7-9,ASSYGGGAETQY
10,TRBJ1-4,TRBV25-1,ASRVRNEKLF
14,TRBJ2-1,TRBV19,ATGLGLAGGRSEQF
14,TRBJ2-5,TRBV5-1,ASSYAGEGSGETQY
12,TRBJ1-6,TRBV7-8,ASSLGYSNSPLH
11,TRBJ1-1,TRBV6-1,ASRGQGKNEAF
11,TRBJ2-7,TRBV30,AWSVISSYEQY
7,TRBJ1-2,TRBV20-1,SVSSGYT
11,TRBJ1-2,TRBV30,AWSPGQNYGYT
12,TRBJ1-3,TRBV28,ASSLPGAKNTIY
10,TRBJ1-2,TRBV27,ASRGTLEGYT
13,TRBJ2-6,TRBV6-6,ASIWGGSGANVLT
11,TRBJ1-2,TRBV6-1,ASSKDRGDGYT
14,TRBJ2-1,TRBV9,ASSVGPLRAYNEQF
14,TRBJ1-5,TRBV7-9,ASSPGAGEFGQPQH
13,TRBJ2-7,TRBV5-1,ASSLGQPNSYEQY
13,TRBJ2-1,TRBV6-4,ASSGGTGTYNEQF
14,TRBJ2-3,TRBV11-2,ASNLWAGGRTDTQY
13,TRBJ2-7,TRBV4-1,ASSQDPHIVGEQY
13,TRBJ2-7,TRBV29-1,SGALGTSGSYEQY
13,TRBJ2-3,TRBV7-2,ASSFRGGGGDTQY
11,TRBJ1-2,TRBV7-9,ASSSRDNYGYT
13,TRBJ2-1,TRBV30,AAANQPTSGNEQF
13,TRBJ1-6,TRBV27,ASRGGESYNSPLH
10,TRBJ1-2,TRBV30,AWRGENYGYT
10,TRBJ2-1,TRBV5-6,ASSLRVYEQF
10,TRBJ1-2,TRBV6-6,ASSPDSYGYT
11,TRBJ2-3,TRBV28,ASSSPGLDTQY
13,TRBJ1-5,TRBV7-2,ASSFTGQGYQPQH
11,TRBJ1-1,TRBV18,ASRAGADTEAF
13,TRBJ1-2,TRBV10-3,AISEPGQGFYGYT
11,TRBJ2-4,TRBV28,ATVRQPQNIQY